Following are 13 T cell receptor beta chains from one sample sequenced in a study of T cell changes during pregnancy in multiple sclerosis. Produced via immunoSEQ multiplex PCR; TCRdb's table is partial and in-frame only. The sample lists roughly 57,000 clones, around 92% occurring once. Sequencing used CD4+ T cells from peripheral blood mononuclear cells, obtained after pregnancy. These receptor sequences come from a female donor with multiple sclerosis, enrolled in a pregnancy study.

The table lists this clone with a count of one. The CDR3 DNA reads as TGTGCCAGCAGCCAACGGGGGTCTGAAGCTTTCTTT. It is translated as CASSQRGSEAFF. This rearrangement joins TRBV4-2 to TRBJ1-1, with D tentatively TRBD1 (5 bases). Germline V lookup: CDR1 LGHNA, CDR2 YNFKEQ. The CDR3 spans 12 residues. The V gene lost 2 bases and the J gene lost 6 bases, with 7 bases spanning the gap.

CDR3 sequence: CASRIQGVGAGELFF. The CDR3, as DNA: TGTGCCAGCAGGATCCAGGGGGTTGGAGCCGGGGAGCTGTTTTTT. This chain links TRBV2 with TRBJ2-2; 7 nucleotides align to TRBD1. The J segment lost 6 bases and the V segment lost 6 bases, leaving 10 bases of the junction unmatched. Per the germline V gene, CDR1 is SNHLY and CDR2 is FYNNEI. CDR3 size: 15 residues.

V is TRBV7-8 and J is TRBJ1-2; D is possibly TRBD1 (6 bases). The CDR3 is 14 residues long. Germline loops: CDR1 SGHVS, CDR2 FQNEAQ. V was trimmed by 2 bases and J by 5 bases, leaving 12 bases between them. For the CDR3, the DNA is TGTGCCAGCAGCTTATCCCGGGACACTTATGGCTACACCTTC. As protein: CASSLSRDTYGYTF. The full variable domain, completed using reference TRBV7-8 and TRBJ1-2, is GAGVSQSPRYKVAKRGQDVALRCDPISGHVSLFWYQQALGQGPEFLTYFQNEAQLDKSGLPSDRFFAERPEGSVSTLKIQRTQQEDSAVYLCASSLSRDTYGYTFGSGTRLTVV.

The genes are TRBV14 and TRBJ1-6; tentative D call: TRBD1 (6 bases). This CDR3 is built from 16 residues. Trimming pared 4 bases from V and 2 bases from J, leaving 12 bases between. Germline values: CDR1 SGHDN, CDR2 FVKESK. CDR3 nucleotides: TGTGCCAGCAGCCGCCTTGGGGGCCCCTATAATTCACCCCTCCACTTT. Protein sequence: CASSRLGGPYNSPLHF.

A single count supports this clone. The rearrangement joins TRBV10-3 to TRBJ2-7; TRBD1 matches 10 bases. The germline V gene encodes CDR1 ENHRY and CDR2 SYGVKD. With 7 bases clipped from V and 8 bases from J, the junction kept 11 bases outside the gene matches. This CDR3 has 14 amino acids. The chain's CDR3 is CAIKPDRGSTKQYF. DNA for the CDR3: TGTGCCATCAAGCCGGACAGGGGGTCAACTAAGCAGTACTTC.

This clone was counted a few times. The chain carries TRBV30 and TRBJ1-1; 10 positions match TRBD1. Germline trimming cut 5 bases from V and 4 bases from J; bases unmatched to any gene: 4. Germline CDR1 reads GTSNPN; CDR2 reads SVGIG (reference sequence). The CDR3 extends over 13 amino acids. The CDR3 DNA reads TGTGCCTGGGTCCGGGACAGGGGCACTGAAGCTTTCTTT. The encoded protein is CAWVRDRGTEAFF.

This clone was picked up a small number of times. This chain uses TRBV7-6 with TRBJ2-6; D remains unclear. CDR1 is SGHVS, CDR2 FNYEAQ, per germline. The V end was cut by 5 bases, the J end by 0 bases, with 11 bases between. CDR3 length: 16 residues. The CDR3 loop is CASSPERNSGANVLTF. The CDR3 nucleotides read TGTGCCAGCAGCCCGGAGCGAAACTCTGGGGCCAACGTCCTGACTTTC.

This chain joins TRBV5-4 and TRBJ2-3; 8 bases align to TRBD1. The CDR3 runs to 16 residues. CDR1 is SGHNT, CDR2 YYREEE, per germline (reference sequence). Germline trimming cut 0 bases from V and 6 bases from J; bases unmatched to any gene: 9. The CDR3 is CASSLVRQGTGDTQYF. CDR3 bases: TGTGCCAGCAGCTTGGTGAGACAGGGGACGGGGGATACGCAGTATTTT. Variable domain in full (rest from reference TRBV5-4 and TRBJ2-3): ETGVTQSPTHLIKTRGQQVTLRCSSQSGHNTVSWYQQALGQGPQFIFQYYREEENGRGNFPPRFSGLQFPNYSSELNVNALELDDSALYLCASSLVRQGTGDTQYFGPGTRLTVL.

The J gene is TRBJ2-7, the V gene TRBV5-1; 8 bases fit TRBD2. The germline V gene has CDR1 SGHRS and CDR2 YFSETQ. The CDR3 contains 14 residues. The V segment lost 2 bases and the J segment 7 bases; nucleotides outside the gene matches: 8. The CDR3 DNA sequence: TGCGCCAGCAGCTTTTCCGGGGGGGCACAAGAGCAGTACTTC. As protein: CASSFSGGAQEQYF.

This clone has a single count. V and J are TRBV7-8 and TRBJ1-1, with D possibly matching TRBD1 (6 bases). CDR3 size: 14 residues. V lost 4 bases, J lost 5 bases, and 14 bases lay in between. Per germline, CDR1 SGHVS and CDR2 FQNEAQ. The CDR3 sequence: CASSWAAGVTEAFF. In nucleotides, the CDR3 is TGTGCCAGCAGCTGGGCGGCAGGGGTAACTGAAGCTTTCTTT.

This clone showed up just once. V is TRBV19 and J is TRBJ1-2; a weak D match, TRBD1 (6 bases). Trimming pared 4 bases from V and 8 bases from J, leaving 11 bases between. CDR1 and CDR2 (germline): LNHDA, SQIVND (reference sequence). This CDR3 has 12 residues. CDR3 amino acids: CASSTGGWGYTF. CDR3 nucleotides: TGTGCCAGTAGTACGGGGGGCTGGGGCTACACCTTC.

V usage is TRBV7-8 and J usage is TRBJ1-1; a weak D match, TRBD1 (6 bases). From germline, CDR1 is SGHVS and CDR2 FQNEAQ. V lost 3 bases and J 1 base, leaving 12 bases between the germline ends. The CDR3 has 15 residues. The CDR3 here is CASSFMGARNTEAFF. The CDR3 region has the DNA TGTGCCAGCAGCTTCATGGGGGCGCGGAACACTGAAGCTTTCTTT.

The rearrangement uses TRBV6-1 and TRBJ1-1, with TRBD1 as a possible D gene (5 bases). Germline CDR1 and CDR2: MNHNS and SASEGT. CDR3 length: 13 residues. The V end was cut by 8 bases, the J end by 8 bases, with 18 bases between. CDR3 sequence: CASDKRGETEAFF. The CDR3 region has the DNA TGTGCCAGCGATAAAAGGGGCGAAACAGAAGCTTTCTTT.